A single sample gave rise to the 13 T cell receptor beta chains below, sequenced in a study of shared clonotypes between healthy human individuals. Terminally differentiated effector memory CD45RA+ cells were left out of the naive CD8 fraction, which was CD45RO-negative and positively selected for CCR7. Assay: immunoSEQ multiplex PCR; the TCRdb copy retains only in-frame clones and omits some. The sample shows roughly 550,000 clones, 95% to 96% of them seen only once. Source material: naive CD8+ T cells sorted from blood. These receptors were obtained from a woman aged 25 to 45 in good health.

The CDR3 bases are TGTGCCTGGAGCCCAGGGTTTGTCAATCAGCCCCAGCATTTT. It translates to CAWSPGFVNQPQHF. V and J are TRBV30 and TRBJ1-5; possible D gene TRBD1, 5 bases. Trimming removed 3 bases from V and 3 bases from J, with 12 bases in between. Per germline, CDR1 GTSNPN and CDR2 SVGIG (reference sequence). The CDR3 totals 14 residues.

CDR3: CASSGLAGLDTQYF. The CDR3 nucleotides read TGTGCCAGCAGTGGACTAGCGGGTTTAGATACGCAGTATTTT. The chain joins TRBV6-5 to TRBJ2-3; 11 nucleotides match TRBD2. The V gene end was trimmed by 5 bases and the J gene end by 5 bases; junction bases not matched to a gene: 3. The CDR3 has 14 residues. Germline V gene lookup returns CDR1 MNHEY and CDR2 SVGAGI.

The chain is built from TRBV2 and TRBJ2-7, with TRBD2 matching over 10 bases. Per the germline V gene, CDR1 is SNHLY and CDR2 is FYNNEI. The CDR3 contains 14 residues. V lost 8 bases and J lost 2; bases outside the gene matches: 6. DNA of the CDR3: TGTGCCAGCCAGGGACTAGCGTTTCCCTACGAGCAGTACTTC. It is translated as CASQGLAFPYEQYF.

V gene TRBV2 combines with J gene TRBJ2-1; 8 nucleotides agree with TRBD1. V shed 0 bases, J shed 11 bases, and the junction held 6 bases outside the gene matches. The CDR3 extends over 14 amino acids. Germline CDR1 SNHLY, CDR2 FYNNEI. CDR3 amino acids: CASSEAGQVDKQFF. The CDR3 coding sequence is TGTGCCAGCAGTGAAGCGGGACAGGTCGATAAGCAGTTCTTC.

The V and J genes are TRBV28 and TRBJ2-1, with a possible D match to TRBD2 (7 bases). From germline, CDR1 is MDHEN and CDR2 SYDVKM. V gave up 6 bases and J gave up 2 bases, with 14 bases separating them. The CDR3 runs 15 residues. CDR3 sequence: CASRIGEGAYNEQFF. CDR3 sequence (DNA): TGTGCCAGCAGAATCGGGGAGGGGGCCTACAATGAGCAGTTCTTC.

A remark on this clone: At the DNA level, this CDR3 is encoded by other sequences in the same sample as well. This chain links TRBV27 with TRBJ1-5, with 7 bases aligning to TRBD1. CDR3 length: 14 residues. Looked up from germline, CDR1 is MNHEY and CDR2 is SMNVEV (reference sequence). Trimming cost V 3 bases and J 2 bases; bases outside gene matches: 1. DNA for the CDR3: TGTGCCAGCAGTTTTACAGGGGGCAATCAGCCCCAGCATTTT. Translating it yields CASSFTGGNQPQHF.

As to this clone: Other DNA sequences in this specimen translate into the identical CDR3. The rearrangement uses TRBV7-2 and TRBJ2-3; 9 bases align to TRBD2. V dropped 1 base and J dropped 0; count of bases not matched to a gene: 2. Per the germline V gene, CDR1 is SGHTA and CDR2 is FQGNSA. CDR3 length: 16 residues. CDR3 nucleotides: TGTGCCAGCAGCTTAGGGCTAGCGGGAAGCACAGATACGCAGTATTTT. Protein: CASSLGLAGSTDTQYF.

The gene calls are TRBV6-5 and TRBJ2-7, with TRBD1 identical over 8 bases. After removal of 6 bases from V and 2 bases from J, the junction contained 6 bases not matched to a gene. This CDR3 comprises 14 residues. Looked up from germline, CDR1 is MNHEY and CDR2 is SVGAGI. The CDR3 bases are TGTGCCAGCAGGGAAACAGGGGGTACCTACGAGCAGTACTTC. It encodes CASRETGGTYEQYF.

The chain couples TRBV15 to TRBJ1-5; perhaps TRBD1 as D (5 bases). The CDR3 runs 14 residues. Germline CDR1 reads LNHNV; CDR2 reads YYDKDF (reference sequence). V shed 0 bases and J shed 9 bases, with 12 bases lying between them. CDR3 bases: TGTGCCACCAGCAGAGAGGGGAGTGGGGGGCCCCAGCATTTT. It translates to CATSREGSGGPQHF.

The genes are TRBV7-6 and TRBJ2-7; TRBD2 matches 9 bases. CDR3 size: 15 residues. Germline CDR1 reads SGHVS; CDR2 reads FNYEAQ. The J segment lost 2 bases and the V segment lost 1 base, leaving 3 bases of the junction unmatched. For the CDR3, the DNA is TGTGCCAGCAGCTTAGAAGCGGGGGGAACCTACGAGCAGTACTTC. This translates into CASSLEAGGTYEQYF.

This clone appeared a few times. CDR3 sequence: CAGRDRGNTEAFF. The CDR3 region has the DNA TGTGCCGGCCGGGACAGGGGGAACACTGAAGCTTTCTTT. This chain uses TRBV19 with TRBJ1-1; 10 bases map to TRBD1. The CDR3 sequence is 13 residues long. CDR1 LNHDA and CDR2 SQIVND come from the germline V gene (reference sequence). V dropped 11 bases and J dropped 1; count of bases not matched to a gene: 4.

The V call is TRBV5-6, the J call TRBJ1-1; no reliable D call. Trimming left V 2 bases short and J 5 bases short, with 4 bases between. From germline, CDR1 is SGHDT and CDR2 YYEEEE. CDR3 length: 11 amino acids. The CDR3 DNA reads TGTGCCAGCAGCTTTACTACTGAAGCTTTCTTT. This encodes CASSFTTEAFF. The full variable domain, rest sourced from reference TRBV5-6 and TRBJ1-1, is DAGVTQSPTHLIKTRGQQVTLRCSPKSGHDTVSWYQQALGQGPQFIFQYYEEEERQRGNFPDRFSGHQFPNYSSELNVNALLLGDSALYLCASSFTTEAFFGQGTRLTVV.

In this sample, this clone turned up once. The chain combines TRBV7-7 with TRBJ2-7, with 7 bases fitting TRBD1. Germline V gene data show CDR1 as SSHAT and CDR2 as FNYEAQ (reference sequence). With 3 bases clipped from V and 5 bases from J, the junction kept 7 bases outside the gene matches. The CDR3 is 14 residues long. For the CDR3, the DNA is TGTGCCAGCAGCTTGTCAGGGGGAAGTAACGAGCAGTACTTC. Translated: CASSLSGGSNEQYF.